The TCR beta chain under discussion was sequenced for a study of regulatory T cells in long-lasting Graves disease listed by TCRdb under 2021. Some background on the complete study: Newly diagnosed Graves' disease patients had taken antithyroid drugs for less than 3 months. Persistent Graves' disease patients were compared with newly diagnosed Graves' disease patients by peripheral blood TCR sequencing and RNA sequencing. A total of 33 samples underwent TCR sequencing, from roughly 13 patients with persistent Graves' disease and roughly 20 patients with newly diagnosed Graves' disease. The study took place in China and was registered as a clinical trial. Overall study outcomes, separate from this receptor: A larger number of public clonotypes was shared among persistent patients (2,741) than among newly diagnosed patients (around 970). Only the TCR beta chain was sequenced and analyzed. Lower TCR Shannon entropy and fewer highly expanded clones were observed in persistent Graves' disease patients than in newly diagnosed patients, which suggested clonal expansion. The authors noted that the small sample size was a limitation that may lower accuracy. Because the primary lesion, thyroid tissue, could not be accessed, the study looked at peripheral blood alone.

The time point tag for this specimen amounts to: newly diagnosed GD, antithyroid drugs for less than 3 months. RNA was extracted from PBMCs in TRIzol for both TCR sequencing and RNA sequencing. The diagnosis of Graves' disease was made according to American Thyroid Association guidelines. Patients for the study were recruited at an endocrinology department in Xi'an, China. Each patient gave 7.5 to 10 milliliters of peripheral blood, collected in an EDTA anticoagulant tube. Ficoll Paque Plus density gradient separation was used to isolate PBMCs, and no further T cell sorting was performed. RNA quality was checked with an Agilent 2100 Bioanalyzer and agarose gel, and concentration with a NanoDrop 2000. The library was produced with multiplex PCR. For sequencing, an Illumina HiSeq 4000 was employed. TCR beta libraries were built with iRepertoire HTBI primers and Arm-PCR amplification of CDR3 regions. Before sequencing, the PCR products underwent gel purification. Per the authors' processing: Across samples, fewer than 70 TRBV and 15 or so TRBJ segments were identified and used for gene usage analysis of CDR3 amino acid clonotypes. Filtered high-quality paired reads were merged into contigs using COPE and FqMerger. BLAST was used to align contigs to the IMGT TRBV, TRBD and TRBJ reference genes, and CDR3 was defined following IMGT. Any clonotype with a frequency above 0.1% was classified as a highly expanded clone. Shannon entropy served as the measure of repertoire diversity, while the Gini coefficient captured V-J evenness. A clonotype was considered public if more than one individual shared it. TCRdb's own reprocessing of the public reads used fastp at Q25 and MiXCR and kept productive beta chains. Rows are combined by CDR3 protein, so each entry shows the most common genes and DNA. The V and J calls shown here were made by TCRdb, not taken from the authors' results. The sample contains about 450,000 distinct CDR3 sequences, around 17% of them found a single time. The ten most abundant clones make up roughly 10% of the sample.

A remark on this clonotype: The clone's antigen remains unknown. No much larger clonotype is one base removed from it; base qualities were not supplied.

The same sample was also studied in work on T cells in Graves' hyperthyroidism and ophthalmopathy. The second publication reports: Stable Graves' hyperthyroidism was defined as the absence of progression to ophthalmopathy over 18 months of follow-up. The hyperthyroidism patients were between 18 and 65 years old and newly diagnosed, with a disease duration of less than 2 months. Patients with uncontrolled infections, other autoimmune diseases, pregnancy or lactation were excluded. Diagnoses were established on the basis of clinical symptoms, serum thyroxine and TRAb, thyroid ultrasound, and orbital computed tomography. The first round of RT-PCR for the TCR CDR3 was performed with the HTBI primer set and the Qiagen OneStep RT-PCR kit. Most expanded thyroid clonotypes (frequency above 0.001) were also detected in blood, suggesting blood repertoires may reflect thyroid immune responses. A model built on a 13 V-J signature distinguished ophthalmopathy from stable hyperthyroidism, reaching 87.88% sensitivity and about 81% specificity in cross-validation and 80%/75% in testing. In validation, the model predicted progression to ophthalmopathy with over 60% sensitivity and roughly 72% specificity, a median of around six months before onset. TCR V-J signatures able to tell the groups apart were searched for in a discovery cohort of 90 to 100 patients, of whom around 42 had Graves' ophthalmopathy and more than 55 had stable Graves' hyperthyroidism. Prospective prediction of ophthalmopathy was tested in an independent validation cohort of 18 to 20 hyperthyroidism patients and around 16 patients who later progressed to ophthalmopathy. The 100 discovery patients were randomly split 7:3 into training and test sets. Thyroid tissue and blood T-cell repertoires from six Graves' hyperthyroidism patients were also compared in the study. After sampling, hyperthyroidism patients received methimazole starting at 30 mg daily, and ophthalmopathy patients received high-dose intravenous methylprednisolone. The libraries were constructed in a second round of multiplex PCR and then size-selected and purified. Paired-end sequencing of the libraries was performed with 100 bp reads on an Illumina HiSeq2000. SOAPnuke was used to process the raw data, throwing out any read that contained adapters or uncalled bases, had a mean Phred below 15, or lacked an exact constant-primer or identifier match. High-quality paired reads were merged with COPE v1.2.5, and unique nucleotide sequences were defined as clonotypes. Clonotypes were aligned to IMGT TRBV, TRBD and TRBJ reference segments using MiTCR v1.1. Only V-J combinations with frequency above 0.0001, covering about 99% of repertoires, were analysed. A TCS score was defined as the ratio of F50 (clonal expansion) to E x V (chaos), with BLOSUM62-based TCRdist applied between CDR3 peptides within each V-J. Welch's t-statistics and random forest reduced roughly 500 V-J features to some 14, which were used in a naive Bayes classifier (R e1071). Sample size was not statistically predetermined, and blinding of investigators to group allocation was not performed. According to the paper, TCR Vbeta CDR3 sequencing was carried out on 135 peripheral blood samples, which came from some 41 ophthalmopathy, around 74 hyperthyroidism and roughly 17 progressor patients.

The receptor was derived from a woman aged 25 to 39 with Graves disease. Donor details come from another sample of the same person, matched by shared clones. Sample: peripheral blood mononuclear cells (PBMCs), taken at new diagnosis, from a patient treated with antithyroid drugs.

The DNA sequence reads TGTGCCAGTAGTATAAGGCGTGGCCCCCGCGGGTACAATGAGCAGTTCTTC. This translates into CASSIRRGPRGYNEQFF. The sequence is built from TRBV19 and TRBJ2-1; 5 matching bases give a weak D call of TRBD2. The CDR3 covers 17 residues, taking in both the cysteine and the phenylalanine. Only the CDR3 DNA is retained, 51 bases long and in frame from the first base. CDR1 LNHDA and CDR2 SQIVND are derived from the germline V gene (reference sequence). V and J lose 2 bases and 4 bases, and a span of 18 bases separates them.